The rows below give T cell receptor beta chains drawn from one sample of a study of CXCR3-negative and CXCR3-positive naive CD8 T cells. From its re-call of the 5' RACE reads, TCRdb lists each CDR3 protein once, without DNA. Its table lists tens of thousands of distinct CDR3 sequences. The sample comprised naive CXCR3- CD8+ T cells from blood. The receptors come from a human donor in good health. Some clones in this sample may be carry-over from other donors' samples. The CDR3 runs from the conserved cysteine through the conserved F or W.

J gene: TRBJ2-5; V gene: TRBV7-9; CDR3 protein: CAGSLVGSAETQYF
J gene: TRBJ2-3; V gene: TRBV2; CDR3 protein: CASDLPPGTSGGVDTQYF
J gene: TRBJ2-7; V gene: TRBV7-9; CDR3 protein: CASSRPPRTGDEQYF
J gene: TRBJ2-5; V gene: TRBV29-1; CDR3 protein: CSVLGLAGETQYF
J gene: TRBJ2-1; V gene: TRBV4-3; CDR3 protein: CASSQDLGGDEQFF
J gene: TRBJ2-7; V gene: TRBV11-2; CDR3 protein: CASSLGTSYEQYF
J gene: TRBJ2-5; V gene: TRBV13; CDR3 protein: CASSSSGGQETQYF
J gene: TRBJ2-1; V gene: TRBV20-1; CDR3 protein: CSASGLAGGNEQFF
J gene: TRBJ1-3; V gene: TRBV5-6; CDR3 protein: CASSLGTAGNTIYF
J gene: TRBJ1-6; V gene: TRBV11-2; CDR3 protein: CASSTRTENSPLHF
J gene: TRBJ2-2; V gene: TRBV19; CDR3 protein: CASSMPGGGELFF
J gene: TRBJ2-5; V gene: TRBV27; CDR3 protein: CASSSTASPETQYF
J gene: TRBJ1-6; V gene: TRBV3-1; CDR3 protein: CASSQVTQLSNSPLHF
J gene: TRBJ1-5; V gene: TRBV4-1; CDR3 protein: CASSQQGFNQPQHF
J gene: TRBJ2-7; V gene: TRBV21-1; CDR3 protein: CASSSRHIHQCQYF
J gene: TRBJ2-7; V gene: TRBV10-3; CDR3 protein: CAIRDGDNSYEQYF